Listed here are 19 T cell receptor beta chains from one sample, sequenced in a study of T cells expressing NK-cell markers. TCRdb re-called the 5' RACE reads and gives one entry per CDR3 protein, without DNA. The sample data list 400,000 to 550,000 distinct CDR3 sequences. The sequencing input was blood T cells: a sorted CD56 or NKG2C T cell subset, CD4+ or CD8+ T cells, or bulk PBMC T cells (not recorded which). The receptors derive from a woman between 18 and 70 years old in good health.

The chain has TRBV4-2 and TRBJ1-1. The length of the CDR3 is 13 residues. The germline CDR1 and CDR2 sequences are LGHNA and YNFKEQ. The chain's CDR3 is CASSQGGLTEAFF.

The V and J genes are TRBV14 and TRBJ2-1; TCRdb's D call of TRBD1 is untestable without DNA. This CDR3 is built from 15 residues. Germline-derived CDR1 and CDR2 are SGHDN and FVKESK. The chain's CDR3 is CASSLVPAAYNEQFF.

The J gene is TRBJ1-4, the V gene TRBV12-3 or TRBV12-4; TCRdb proposes TRBD1, but this gene call is untestable without DNA. This CDR3 has 16 amino acids. Here the CDR3 reads CASSETLSGEWEKLFF.

This rearrangement joins TRBV5-6 to TRBJ2-5; as DNA is missing, the TRBD1 call by TCRdb cannot be tested. Per germline, CDR1 SGHDT and CDR2 YYEEEE. CDR3 size: 15 residues. This chain's CDR3 is CASSFFLGAQETQYF.

The chain couples TRBV19 to TRBJ2-2; TCRdb outputs TRBD2, but without DNA this stays unchecked. CDR1 and CDR2 (germline): LNHDA, SQIVND (reference sequence). CDR3 length: 13 amino acids. The chain's CDR3 is CASSTLLAGELFF. Drawing the rest from reference TRBV19 and TRBJ2-2, the complete variable domain is DGGITQSPKYLFRKEGQNVTLSCEQNLNHDAMYWYRQDPGQGLRLIYYSQIVNDFQKGDIAEGYSVSREKKESFPLTVTSAQKNPTAFYLCASSTLLAGELFFGEGSRLTVL.

The V gene is TRBV20-1, the J gene TRBJ2-3; the TRBD1 assignment by TCRdb is unverifiable without DNA. Germline V gene sequence: CDR1 DFQATT, CDR2 SNEGSKA (reference sequence). CDR3 length: 15 residues. The CDR3 reads CSASPGRGRTDTQYF.

The V call is TRBV11-2, the J call TRBJ2-1. The CDR3 has 11 amino acids. Germline assignment: CDR1 SGHAT and CDR2 FQNNGV. The CDR3 is CASSFLSEQFF.

The V call is TRBV12-3 or TRBV12-4, the J call TRBJ1-2. The CDR3 spans 13 residues. The CDR3 reads CASSFGRAYGYTF.

J is TRBJ1-2 and V is TRBV2. This CDR3 contains 15 residues. From germline, CDR1 is SNHLY and CDR2 FYNNEI. This CDR3 reads CASSERQAGDYGYTF.

The chain joins TRBV5-1 to TRBJ1-1; TCRdb names TRBD1, which stays unverified in the absence of DNA. CDR1 SGHRS and CDR2 YFSETQ come from the germline V gene. CDR3 length equals 15 residues. The CDR3 reads CASSFSTGITTEAFF.

The chain uses TRBV6-1 and TRBJ2-7; TCRdb's D gene call, TRBD2, goes unchecked for lack of DNA. The germline CDR1 and CDR2 sequences are MNHNS and SASEGT. The CDR3 has 16 amino acids. CDR3 region: CASSPGDFLGGDEQYF.

The chain employs TRBV7-8 and TRBJ2-7; TCRdb selects TRBD1, and the lack of DNA leaves this call unchecked. The germline V gene encodes CDR1 SGHVS and CDR2 FQNEAQ. CDR3 length: 14 amino acids. The CDR3 is CASTDGQGSYEQYF.

The J gene is TRBJ2-1, the V gene TRBV4-2; with no DNA, the TCRdb D assignment of TRBD1 cannot be verified. The V gene's germline CDR1 is LGHNA and CDR2 YNFKEQ. The CDR3 is 18 residues long. The CDR3: CASSQDFRGAPSYNEQFF.

This chain links TRBV10-1 with TRBJ1-1; TCRdb's D gene call, TRBD1, goes unchecked for lack of DNA. The CDR3 length is 12 residues. In germline, CDR1 is WNHNN, CDR2 SYGVQD (reference sequence). Here the CDR3 reads CASSPATGEAFF.

The rearrangement uses TRBV25-1 and TRBJ2-7; TCRdb indicates TRBD2, and absent DNA this call remains unverified. The CDR3 length is 13 residues. Germline V CDR1 and CDR2: MGHDK, SYGVNS. The CDR3 sequence: CASNVGLAGEQYF.

The V gene is TRBV19, the J gene TRBJ1-1; TCRdb indicates TRBD1, and absent DNA this call remains unverified. Germline V lookup: CDR1 LNHDA, CDR2 SQIVND (reference sequence). The CDR3 runs 14 residues. The CDR3 loop reads CASSTQGAGTEAFF.

The rearrangement uses TRBV6-5 and TRBJ2-5. The CDR3 has 14 residues. Germline V gene data show CDR1 as MNHEY and CDR2 as SVGAGI. CDR3 sequence reads: CASSYWSAQETQYF.

V usage is TRBV10-3 and J usage is TRBJ2-1; TCRdb's D call of TRBD2 is untestable without DNA. CDR1 ENHRY and CDR2 SYGVKD come from the germline V gene. The CDR3 totals 12 residues. This CDR3 reads CAISQLANEQFF.

CDR3 in amino acids: CASSLSRGQGYNEQFF. V and J are TRBV12-3 or TRBV12-4 and TRBJ2-1; TCRdb proposes TRBD1, but this gene call is untestable without DNA. There are 16 residues in the CDR3.